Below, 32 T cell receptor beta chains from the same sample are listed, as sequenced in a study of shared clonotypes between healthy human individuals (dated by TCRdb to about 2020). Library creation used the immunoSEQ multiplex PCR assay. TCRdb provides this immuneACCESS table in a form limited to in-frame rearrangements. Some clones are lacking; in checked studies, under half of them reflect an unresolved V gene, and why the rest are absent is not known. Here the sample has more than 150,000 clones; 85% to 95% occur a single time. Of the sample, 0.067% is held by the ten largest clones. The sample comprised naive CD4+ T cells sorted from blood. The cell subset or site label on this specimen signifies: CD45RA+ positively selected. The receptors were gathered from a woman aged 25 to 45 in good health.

The CDR3 here is CASSFGTSGVDEQYF. DNA of the CDR3: TGCGCCAGCAGCTTTGGGACTAGCGGGGTGGACGAGCAGTACTTC. The rearrangement uses TRBV5-1 and TRBJ2-5, with 13 positions matching TRBD2. The J call is doubtful: the DNA matches TRBJ2-7 better. The CDR3 length is 15 residues. CDR1 and CDR2 (germline): SGHRS, YFSETQ.

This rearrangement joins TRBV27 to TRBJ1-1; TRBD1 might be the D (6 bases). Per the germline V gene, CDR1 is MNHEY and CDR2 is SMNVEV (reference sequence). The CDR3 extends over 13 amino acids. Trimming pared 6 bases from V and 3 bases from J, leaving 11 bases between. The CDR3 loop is CASSRGQYTEAFF. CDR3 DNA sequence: TGTGCCAGCAGCCGAGGACAGTACACTGAAGCTTTCTTT.

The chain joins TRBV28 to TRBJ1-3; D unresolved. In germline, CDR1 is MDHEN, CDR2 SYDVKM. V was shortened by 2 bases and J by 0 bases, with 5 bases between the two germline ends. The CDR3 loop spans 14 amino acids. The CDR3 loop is CASSLVASGNTIYF. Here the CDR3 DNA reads TGTGCCAGCAGTTTAGTAGCCTCTGGAAACACCATATATTTT.

Written as DNA, the CDR3 is TGTGCCAGCAGCTTAGGGACAGATTATGGCTACACCTTC. Translated, it gives CASSLGTDYGYTF. The rearrangement joins TRBV7-3 to TRBJ1-2; 7 nucleotides match TRBD1. This CDR3 is 13 amino acids long. CDR1 is SGHTA, CDR2 FQGTGA, per germline. The ends lost 2 bases at V and 5 bases at J; junction bases unmatched: 2.

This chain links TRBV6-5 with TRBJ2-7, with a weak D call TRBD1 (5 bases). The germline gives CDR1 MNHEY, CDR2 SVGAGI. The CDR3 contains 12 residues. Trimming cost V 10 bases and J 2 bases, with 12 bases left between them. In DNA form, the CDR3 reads TGTGCCACCGCGACAGTTCCCTACGAGCAGTACTTC. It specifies CATATVPYEQYF.

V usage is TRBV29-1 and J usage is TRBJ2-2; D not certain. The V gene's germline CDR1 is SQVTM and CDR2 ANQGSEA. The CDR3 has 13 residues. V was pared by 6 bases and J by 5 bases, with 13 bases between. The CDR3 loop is CSVRHPTTGELFF. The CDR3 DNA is TGCAGCGTCCGACATCCTACGACCGGGGAGCTGTTTTTT.

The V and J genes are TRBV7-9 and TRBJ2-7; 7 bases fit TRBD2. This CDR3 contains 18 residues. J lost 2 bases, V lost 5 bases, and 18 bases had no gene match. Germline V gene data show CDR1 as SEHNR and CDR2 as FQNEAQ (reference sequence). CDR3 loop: CASSPRSSGRRGAYEQYF. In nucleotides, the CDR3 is TGTGCCAGCAGCCCGCGCAGTAGCGGGCGCCGCGGGGCCTACGAGCAGTACTTC.

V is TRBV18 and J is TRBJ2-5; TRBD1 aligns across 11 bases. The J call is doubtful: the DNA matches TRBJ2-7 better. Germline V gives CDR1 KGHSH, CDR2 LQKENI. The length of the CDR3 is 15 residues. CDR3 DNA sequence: TGTGCCAGCTCACCGGACAGGGGGCCCTCCTACGAGCAGTACTTC. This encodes CASSPDRGPSYEQYF.

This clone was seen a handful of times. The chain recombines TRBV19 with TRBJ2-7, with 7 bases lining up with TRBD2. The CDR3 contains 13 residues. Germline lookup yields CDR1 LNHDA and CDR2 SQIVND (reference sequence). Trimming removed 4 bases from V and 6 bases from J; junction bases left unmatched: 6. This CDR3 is CASSTGLIREQYF. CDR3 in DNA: TGTGCCAGTAGTACGGGACTAATCCGCGAGCAGTACTTC.

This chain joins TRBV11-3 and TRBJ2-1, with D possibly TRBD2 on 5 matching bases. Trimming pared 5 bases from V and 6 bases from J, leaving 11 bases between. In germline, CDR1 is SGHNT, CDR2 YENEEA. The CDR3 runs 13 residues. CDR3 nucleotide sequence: TGTGCCAGCAGCCCACGGACTGCCAATGAGCAGTTCTTC. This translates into CASSPRTANEQFF.

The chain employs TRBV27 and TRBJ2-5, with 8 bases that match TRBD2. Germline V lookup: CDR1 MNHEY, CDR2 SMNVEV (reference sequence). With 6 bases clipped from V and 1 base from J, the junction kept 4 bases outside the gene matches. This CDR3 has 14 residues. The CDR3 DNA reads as TGTGCCAGCAGCTTTAGCGGGGCCCAAGAGACCCAGTACTTC. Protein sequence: CASSFSGAQETQYF.

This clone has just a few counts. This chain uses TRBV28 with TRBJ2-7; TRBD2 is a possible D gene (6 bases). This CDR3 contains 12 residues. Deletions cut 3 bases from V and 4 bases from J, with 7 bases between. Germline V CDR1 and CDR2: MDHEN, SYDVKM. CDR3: CASSLREYEQYF. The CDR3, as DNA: TGTGCCAGCAGTTTGCGGGAATACGAGCAGTACTTC.

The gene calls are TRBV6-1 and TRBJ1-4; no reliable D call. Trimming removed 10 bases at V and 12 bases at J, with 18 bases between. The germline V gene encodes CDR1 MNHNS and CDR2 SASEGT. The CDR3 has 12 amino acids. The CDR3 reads CATETGPLELFF. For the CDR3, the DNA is TGTGCCACCGAAACGGGCCCCCTGGAACTGTTTTTT.

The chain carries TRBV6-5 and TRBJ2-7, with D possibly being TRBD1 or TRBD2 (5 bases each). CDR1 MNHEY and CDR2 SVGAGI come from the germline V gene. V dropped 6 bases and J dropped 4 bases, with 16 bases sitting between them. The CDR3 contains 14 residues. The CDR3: CASSSGPGAYEQYF. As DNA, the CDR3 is TGTGCCAGCAGCTCCGGGCCCGGGGCGTACGAGCAGTACTTC.

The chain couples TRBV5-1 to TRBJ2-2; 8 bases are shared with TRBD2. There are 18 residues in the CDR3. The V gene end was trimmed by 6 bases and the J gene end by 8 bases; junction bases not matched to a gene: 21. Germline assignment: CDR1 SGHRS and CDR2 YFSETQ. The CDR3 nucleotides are TGCGCCAGCACGGACCCCATAGCGGGACTCGGCTCCCCTGGGGAGCTGTTTTTT. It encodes CASTDPIAGLGSPGELFF.

The CDR3 here is CASSVREVNTEAFF. The CDR3 nucleotides are TGCGCCAGCAGCGTAAGGGAGGTAAACACTGAAGCTTTCTTT. The rearrangement uses TRBV5-1 and TRBJ1-1; unclear D gene. CDR1 and CDR2 (germline): SGHRS, YFSETQ. The CDR3 is made up of 14 amino acids. V gave up 4 bases and J gave up 2 bases, with 12 bases separating them. Filled out from reference TRBV5-1 and TRBJ1-1, the complete variable domain reads KAGVTQTPRYLIKTRGQQVTLSCSPISGHRSVSWYQQTPGQGLQFLFEYFSETQRNKGNFPGRFSGRQFSNSRSEMNVSTLELGDSALYLCASSVREVNTEAFFGQGTRLTVV.

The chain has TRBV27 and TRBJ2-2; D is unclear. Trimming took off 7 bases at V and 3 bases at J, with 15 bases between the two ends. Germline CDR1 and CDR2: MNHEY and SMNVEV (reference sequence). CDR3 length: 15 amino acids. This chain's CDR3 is CASTISAGYTGELFF. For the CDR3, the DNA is TGTGCCAGCACCATATCAGCAGGCTACACCGGGGAGCTGTTTTTT.

This CDR3 reads CASSPRDRTNSYEQYF. The CDR3 DNA reads TGTGCCAGCAGCCCGAGAGACAGGACCAACTCCTACGAGCAGTACTTC. The rearrangement uses TRBV9 and TRBJ2-7; possible D gene TRBD1, 6 bases. Germline V lookup: CDR1 SGDLS, CDR2 YYNGEE. Trimming removed 4 bases at V and 0 bases at J, with 17 bases between. The CDR3 loop spans 16 amino acids.

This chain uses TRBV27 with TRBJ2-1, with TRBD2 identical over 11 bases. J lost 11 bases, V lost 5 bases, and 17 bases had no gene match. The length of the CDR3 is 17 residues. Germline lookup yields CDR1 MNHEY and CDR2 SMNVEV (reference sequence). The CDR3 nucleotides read TGTGCCAGCAGTCAAACCGGGACTAGCGGTTACTTACGGAAGCAGTTCTTC. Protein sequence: CASSQTGTSGYLRKQFF.

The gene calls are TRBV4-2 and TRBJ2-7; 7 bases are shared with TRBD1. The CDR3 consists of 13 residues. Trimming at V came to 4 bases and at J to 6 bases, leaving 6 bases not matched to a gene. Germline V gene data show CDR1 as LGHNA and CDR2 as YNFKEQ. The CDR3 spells CASSRSDRVEQYF. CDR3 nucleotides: TGTGCCAGCAGCCGATCAGACAGGGTCGAGCAGTACTTC.

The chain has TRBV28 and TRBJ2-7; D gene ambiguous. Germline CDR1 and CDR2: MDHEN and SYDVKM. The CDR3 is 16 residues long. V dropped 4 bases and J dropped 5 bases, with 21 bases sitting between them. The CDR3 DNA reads TGTGCCAGCAGTTCCTCGACGGCCAGTGGAGTTCACGAGCAGTACTTC. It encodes CASSSSTASGVHEQYF.

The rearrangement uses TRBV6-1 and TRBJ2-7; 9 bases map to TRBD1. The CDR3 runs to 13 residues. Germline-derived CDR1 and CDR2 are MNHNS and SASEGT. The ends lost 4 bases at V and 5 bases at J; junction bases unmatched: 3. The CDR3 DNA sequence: TGTGCCAGCAGTGCAAGGGACAGGGACGAGCAGTACTTC. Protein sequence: CASSARDRDEQYF.

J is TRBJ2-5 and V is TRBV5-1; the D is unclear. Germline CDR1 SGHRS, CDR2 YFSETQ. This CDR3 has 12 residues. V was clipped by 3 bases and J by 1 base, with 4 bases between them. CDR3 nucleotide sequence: TGCGCCAGCAGCTACACCCAAGAGACCCAGTACTTC. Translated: CASSYTQETQYF.

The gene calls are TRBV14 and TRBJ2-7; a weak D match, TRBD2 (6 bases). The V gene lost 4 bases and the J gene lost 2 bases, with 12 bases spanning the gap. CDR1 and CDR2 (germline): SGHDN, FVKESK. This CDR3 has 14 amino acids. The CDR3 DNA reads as TGTGCCAGCAGCCCGGGACTGGGCCCCTACGAGCAGTACTTC. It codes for CASSPGLGPYEQYF.

The chain's CDR3 is CASSIGTGAWQPQHF. CDR3 in DNA: TGTGCCAGTAGTATAGGTACAGGGGCCTGGCAGCCCCAGCATTTT. The V gene is TRBV19, the J gene TRBJ1-5; TRBD1 agrees at 7 bases. The ends lost 1 base at V and 7 bases at J; junction bases unmatched: 7. Germline V gene sequence: CDR1 LNHDA, CDR2 SQIVND (reference sequence). The CDR3 covers 15 residues.

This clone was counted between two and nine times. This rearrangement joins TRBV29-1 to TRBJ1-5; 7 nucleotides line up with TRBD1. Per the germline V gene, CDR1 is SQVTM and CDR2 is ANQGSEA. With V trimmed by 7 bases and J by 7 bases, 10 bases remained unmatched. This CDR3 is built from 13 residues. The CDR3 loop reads CSDRQGKRQPQHF. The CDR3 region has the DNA TGCAGCGATCGACAGGGCAAAAGGCAGCCCCAGCATTTT.

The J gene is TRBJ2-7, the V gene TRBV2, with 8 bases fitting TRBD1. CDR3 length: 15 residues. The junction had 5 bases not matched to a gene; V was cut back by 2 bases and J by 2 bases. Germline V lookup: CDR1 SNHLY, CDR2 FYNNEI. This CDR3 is CASSERQGAPYEQYF. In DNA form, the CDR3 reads TGTGCCAGCAGTGAAAGGCAGGGGGCCCCCTACGAGCAGTACTTC. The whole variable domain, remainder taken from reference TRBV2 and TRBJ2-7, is EPEVTQTPSHQVTQMGQEVILRCVPISNHLYFYWYRQILGQKVEFLVSFYNNEISEKSEIFDDQFSVERPDGSNFTLKIRSTKLEDSAMYFCASSERQGAPYEQYFGPGTRLTVT.

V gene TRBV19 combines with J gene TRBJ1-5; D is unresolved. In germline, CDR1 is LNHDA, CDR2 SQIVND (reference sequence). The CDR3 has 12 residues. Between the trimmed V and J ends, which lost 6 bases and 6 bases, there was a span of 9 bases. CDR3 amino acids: CASSPWAQPQHF. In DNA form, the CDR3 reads TGTGCCAGTAGCCCGTGGGCTCAGCCCCAGCATTTT. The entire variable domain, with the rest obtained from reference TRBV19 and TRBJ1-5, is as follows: DGGITQSPKYLFRKEGQNVTLSCEQNLNHDAMYWYRQDPGQGLRLIYYSQIVNDFQKGDIAEGYSVSREKKESFPLTVTSAQKNPTAFYLCASSPWAQPQHFGDGTRLSIL.

The CDR3 sequence: CASSLGQSNTEAFF. CDR3 bases: TGTGCCAGCAGTCTGGGACAGTCGAACACTGAAGCTTTCTTT. V is TRBV28 and J is TRBJ1-1; 7 bases match TRBD1. The CDR3 contains 14 residues. Per germline, CDR1 MDHEN and CDR2 SYDVKM. The V gene end was trimmed by 5 bases and the J gene end by 1 base; junction bases not matched to a gene: 4.

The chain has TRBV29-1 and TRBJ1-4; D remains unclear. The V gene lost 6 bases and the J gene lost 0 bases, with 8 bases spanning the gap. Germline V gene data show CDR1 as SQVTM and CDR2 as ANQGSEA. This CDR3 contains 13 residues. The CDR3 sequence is CSVSRTTNEKLFF. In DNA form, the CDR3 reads TGCAGCGTATCCCGAACAACTAATGAAAAACTGTTTTTT.

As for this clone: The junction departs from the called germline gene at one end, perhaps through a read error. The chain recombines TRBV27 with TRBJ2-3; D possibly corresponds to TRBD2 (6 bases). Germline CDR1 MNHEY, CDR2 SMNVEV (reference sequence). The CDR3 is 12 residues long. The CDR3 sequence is CASSLLAGRLDF. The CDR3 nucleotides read TGTGCCAGCAGTCTGTTGGCGGGAAGACTTGATTTT.

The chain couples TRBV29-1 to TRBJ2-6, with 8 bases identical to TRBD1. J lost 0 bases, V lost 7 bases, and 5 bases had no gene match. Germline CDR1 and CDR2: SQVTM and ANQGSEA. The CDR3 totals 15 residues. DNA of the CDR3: TGCAGCGCCGGACAGGGTTCCTCTGGGGCCAACGTCCTGACTTTC. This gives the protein CSAGQGSSGANVLTF.